This T cell receptor (beta chain) comes out of a study of blood T cell repertoires in COVID-19. Measured with immunoSEQ multiplex PCR; TCRdb has only the in-frame clones, and not every one. The sample carries fewer than 600,000 clones, roughly 90% recorded once. Germline assignment: CDR1 LNHDA and CDR2 SQIVND (reference sequence). V lost 4 bases and J lost 6; bases outside the gene matches: 9. This CDR3 has 15 residues. Sequencing input: PBMCs or T cells enriched from blood (not recorded which). V is TRBV19 and J is TRBJ1-1, with 9 bases that match TRBD1. The receptor was isolated from a woman between 40 and 50 years old who had recovered from COVID-19. The chain's CDR3 is CASSNGGQGRAEAFF. CDR3 nucleotide sequence: TGTGCCAGTAGTAATGGGGGACAGGGTAGAGCTGAAGCTTTCTTT. Complete variable domain (other parts from reference TRBV19 and TRBJ1-1): DGGITQSPKYLFRKEGQNVTLSCEQNLNHDAMYWYRQDPGQGLRLIYYSQIVNDFQKGDIAEGYSVSREKKESFPLTVTSAQKNPTAFYLCASSNGGQGRAEAFFGQGTRLTVV.